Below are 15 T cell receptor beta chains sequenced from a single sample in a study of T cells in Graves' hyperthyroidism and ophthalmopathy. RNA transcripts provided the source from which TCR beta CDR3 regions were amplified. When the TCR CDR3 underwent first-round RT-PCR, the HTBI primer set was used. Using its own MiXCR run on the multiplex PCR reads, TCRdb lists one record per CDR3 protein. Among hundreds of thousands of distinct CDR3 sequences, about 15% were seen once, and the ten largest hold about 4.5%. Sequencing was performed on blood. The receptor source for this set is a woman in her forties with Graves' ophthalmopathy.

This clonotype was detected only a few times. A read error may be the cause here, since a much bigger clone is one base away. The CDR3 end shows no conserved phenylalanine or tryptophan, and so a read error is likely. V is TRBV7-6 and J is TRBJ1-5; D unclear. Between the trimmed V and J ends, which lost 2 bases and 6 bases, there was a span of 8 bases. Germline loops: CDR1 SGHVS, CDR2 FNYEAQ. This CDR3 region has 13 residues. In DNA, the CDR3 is TGTGCCAGCAGCTTAACCCTCAGTCAGCCCCAGCATCTT. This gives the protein CASSLTLSQPQHL.

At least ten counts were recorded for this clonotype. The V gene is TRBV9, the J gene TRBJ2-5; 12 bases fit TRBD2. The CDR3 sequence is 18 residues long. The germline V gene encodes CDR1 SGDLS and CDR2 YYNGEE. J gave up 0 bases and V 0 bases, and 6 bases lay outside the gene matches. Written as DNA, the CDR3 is TGTGCCAGCAGCGTAGCCCTAGCGGGGGGGCTCGACCAAGAGACCCAGTACTTC. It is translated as CASSVALAGGLDQETQYF.

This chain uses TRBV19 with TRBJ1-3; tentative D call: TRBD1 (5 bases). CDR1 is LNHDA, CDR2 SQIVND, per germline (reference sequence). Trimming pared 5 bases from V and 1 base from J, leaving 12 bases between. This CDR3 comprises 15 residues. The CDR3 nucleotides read TGTGCCAGTAGTTTTTCGGGGCAGTCTGGAAACACCATATATTTT. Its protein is CASSFSGQSGNTIYF.

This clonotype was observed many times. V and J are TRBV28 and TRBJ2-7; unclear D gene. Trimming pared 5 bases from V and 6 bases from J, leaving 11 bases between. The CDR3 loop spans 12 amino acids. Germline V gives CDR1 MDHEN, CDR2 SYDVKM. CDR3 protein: CASSPSVGEQYF. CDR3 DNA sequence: TGTGCCAGCAGTCCCTCGGTTGGCGAGCAGTACTTC.

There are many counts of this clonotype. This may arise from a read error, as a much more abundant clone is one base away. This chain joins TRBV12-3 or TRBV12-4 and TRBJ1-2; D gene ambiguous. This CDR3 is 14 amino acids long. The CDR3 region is CASSKPGVNCGYTF. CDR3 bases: TGTGCCAGCAGTAAGCCAGGAGTTAACTGTGGCTACACCTTC.

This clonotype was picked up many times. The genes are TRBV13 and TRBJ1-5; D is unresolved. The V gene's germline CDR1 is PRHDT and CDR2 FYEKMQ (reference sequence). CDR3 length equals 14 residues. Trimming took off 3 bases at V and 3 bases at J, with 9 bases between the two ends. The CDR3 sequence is CASSFGRYNQPQHF. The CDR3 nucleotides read TGTGCCAGCAGCTTCGGACGGTACAATCAGCCCCAGCATTTT.

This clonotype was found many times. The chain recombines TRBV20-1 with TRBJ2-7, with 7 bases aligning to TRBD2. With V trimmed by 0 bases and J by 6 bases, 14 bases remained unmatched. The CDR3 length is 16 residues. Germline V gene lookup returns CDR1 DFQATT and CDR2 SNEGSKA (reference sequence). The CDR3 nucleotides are TGCAGTGCTAGAGATCCCCGACGCGGGAGCACCTCCGAGCAGTACTTC. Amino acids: CSARDPRRGSTSEQYF.

DNA for the CDR3: TGTGCCAGCAGTCTTATGGACGGAGACTATGGCTACACCTTC. Its translation is CASSLMDGDYGYTF. The chain links TRBV6-1 to TRBJ1-2; no definite D call. Germline CDR1 and CDR2: MNHNS and SASEGT. Between the trimmed V and J ends, which lost 5 bases and 3 bases, there was a span of 13 bases. The CDR3 is 14 amino acids.

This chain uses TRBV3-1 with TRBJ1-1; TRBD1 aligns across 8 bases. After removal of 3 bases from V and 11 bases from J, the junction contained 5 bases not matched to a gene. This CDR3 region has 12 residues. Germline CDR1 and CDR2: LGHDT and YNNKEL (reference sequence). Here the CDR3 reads CASSQDRAHAFF. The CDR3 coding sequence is TGTGCCAGCAGCCAGGACAGGGCTCACGCTTTCTTT. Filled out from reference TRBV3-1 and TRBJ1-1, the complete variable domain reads DTAVSQTPKYLVTQMGNDKSIKCEQNLGHDTMYWYKQDSKKFLKIMFSYNNKELIINETVPNRFSPKSPDKAHLNLHINSLELGDSAVYFCASSQDRAHAFFGQGTRLTVV.

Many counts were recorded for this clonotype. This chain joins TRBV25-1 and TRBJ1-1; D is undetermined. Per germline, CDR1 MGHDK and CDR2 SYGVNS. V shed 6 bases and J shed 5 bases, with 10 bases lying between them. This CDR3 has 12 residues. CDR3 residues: CASRRTGTEAFF. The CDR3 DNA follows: TGTGCCAGCAGAAGGACGGGGACTGAAGCTTTCTTT.

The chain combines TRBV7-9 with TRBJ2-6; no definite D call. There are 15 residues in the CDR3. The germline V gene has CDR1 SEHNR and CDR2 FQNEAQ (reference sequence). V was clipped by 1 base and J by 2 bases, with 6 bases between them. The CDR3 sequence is CASSLGNPGANVLTF. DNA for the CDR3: TGTGCCAGCAGCTTAGGGAACCCTGGGGCCAACGTCCTGACTTTC.

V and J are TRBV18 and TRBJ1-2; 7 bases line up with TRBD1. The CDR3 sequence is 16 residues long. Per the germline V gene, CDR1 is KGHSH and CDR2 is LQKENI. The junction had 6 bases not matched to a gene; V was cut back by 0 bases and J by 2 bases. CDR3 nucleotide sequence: TGTGCCAGCTCACCACCTGGACAGGAAGCCAACTATGGCTACACCTTC. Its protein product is CASSPPGQEANYGYTF.

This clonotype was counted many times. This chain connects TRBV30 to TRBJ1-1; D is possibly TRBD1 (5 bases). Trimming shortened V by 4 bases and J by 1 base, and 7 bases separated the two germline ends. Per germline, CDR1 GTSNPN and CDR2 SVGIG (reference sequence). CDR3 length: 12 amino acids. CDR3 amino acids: CAWNRQNTEAFF. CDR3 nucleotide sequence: TGTGCCTGGAACAGGCAGAACACTGAAGCTTTCTTT.

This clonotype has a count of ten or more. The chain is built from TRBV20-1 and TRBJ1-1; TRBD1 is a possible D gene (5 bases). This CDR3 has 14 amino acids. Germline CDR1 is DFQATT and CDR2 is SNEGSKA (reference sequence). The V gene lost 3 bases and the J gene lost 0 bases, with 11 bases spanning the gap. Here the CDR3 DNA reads TGCAGTGCTAGGAAGGCGGGGGTGAACACTGAAGCTTTCTTT. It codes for CSARKAGVNTEAFF.

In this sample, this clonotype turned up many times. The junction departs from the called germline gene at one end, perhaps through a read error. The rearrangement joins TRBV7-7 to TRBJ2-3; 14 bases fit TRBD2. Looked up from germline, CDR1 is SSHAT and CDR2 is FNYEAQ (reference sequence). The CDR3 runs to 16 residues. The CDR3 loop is CASSAGLAGGTDTQYF. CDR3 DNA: TGTGCTAGCAGCGCGGGACTAGCGGGAGGCACAGATACGCAGTATTTT. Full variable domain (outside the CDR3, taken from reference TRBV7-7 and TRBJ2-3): GAGVSQSPRYKVTKRGQDVTLRCDPISSHATLYWYQQALGQGPEFLTYFNYEAQPDKSGLPSDRFSAERPEGSISTLTIQRTEQRDSAMYRCASSAGLAGGTDTQYFGPGTRLTVL.